These 18 T cell receptor beta chains originate from one sample sequenced in a study of low-dose radiotherapy and immunotherapy resistance in tumors (dated 2022 in TCRdb). The time point label corresponds to: after trial treatment. The intended sense of this specimen's treatment or condition label: LDRT plus nivolumab, ipilimumab, low-dose cyclophosphamide and aspirin (RACIN trial). Instrument used: Illumina HiSeq 2500. Superscript III and a set of TRAV- and TRBV-specific primers were used to synthesize first-strand cDNA, so that both TCRalpha and TCRbeta chains were covered. TCRs were amplified with Phusion for 20 to 25 PCR cycles, with a constant-region primer paired with the adapter attached to the V primers. Clones were called with MiXCR by TCRdb after fastp trimmed the public reads at Q25, and only in-frame beta chains were retained. Every distinct CDR3 protein forms one entry, paired with its most common genes and DNA. The sample yields around 100,000 distinct CDR3 sequences; under 25% were counted once. Together, the top ten hold 9.5% to 15% of the sample.

This material consisted of PBMCs, taken after low-dose radiotherapy plus immunotherapy. Receptor source: a female donor with ovarian cancer.

The V gene is TRBV20-1, the J gene TRBJ2-1, with 7 bases identical to TRBD2. Trimming at V came to 3 bases and at J to 4 bases, leaving 9 bases not matched to a gene. This CDR3 has 15 amino acids. Germline values: CDR1 DFQATT, CDR2 SNEGSKA (reference sequence). The CDR3 DNA reads TGCAGTGCTAGTAAGCGGGGTCCCCAATACAATGAGCAGTTCTTC. As protein: CSASKRGPQYNEQFF.

The table lists this clonotype with many counts. The V call is TRBV20-1, the J call TRBJ2-3; no clear D. CDR1 DFQATT and CDR2 SNEGSKA come from the germline V gene (reference sequence). Trimming removed 6 bases at V and 9 bases at J, with 10 bases between. CDR3 size: 10 residues. DNA for the CDR3: TGCAGTGCGCCGAAGGACACGCAGTATTTT. Translation: CSAPKDTQYF.

Many counts were recorded for this clonotype. V and J are TRBV7-9 and TRBJ2-4, with a tentative D call TRBD1 (5 bases). Germline V gene lookup returns CDR1 SEHNR and CDR2 FQNEAQ (reference sequence). V lost 5 bases to trimming and J lost 6 bases, with 17 bases between them. This CDR3 has 15 amino acids. CDR3 sequence reads: CASSLAMGLGNIQYF. The CDR3 DNA is TGTGCCAGCAGCCTGGCCATGGGGCTTGGAAACATTCAGTACTTC.

This rearrangement joins TRBV5-6 to TRBJ1-4; unclear D gene. The germline CDR1 and CDR2 sequences are SGHDT and YYEEEE. The ends were cut back, 3 bases at V and 0 bases at J, with 12 bases in the middle. This CDR3 is built from 16 residues. DNA of the CDR3: TGTGCCAGCAGCTACGGGAGGCTGGCAACTAATGAAAAACTGTTTTTT. As protein: CASSYGRLATNEKLFF.

This clonotype was observed many times. The J gene is TRBJ2-1, the V gene TRBV7-6; D assignment may be TRBD1 or TRBD2 (5 bases each). Trimming pared 5 bases from V and 3 bases from J, leaving 17 bases between. Germline assignment: CDR1 SGHVS and CDR2 FNYEAQ. The CDR3 is 16 residues long. The CDR3 DNA follows: TGTGCCAGCAGCGCCGTGAGGGGAAGGGTCTACAATGAGCAGTTCTTC. It translates to CASSAVRGRVYNEQFF. Variable domain in full (rest from reference TRBV7-6 and TRBJ2-1): GAGVSQSPRYKVTKRGQDVALRCDPISGHVSLYWYRQALGQGPEFLTYFNYEAQQDKSGLPNDRFSAERPEGSISTLTIQRTEQRDSAMYRCASSAVRGRVYNEQFFGPGTRLTVL.

This clonotype was seen ten or more times. The chain joins TRBV20-1 to TRBJ2-7, with D possibly being TRBD1 or TRBD2 (5 bases each). From germline, CDR1 is DFQATT and CDR2 SNEGSKA (reference sequence). Deletions cut 4 bases from V and 5 bases from J, with 21 bases between. The CDR3 has 15 residues. The CDR3 nucleotides are TGCAGTGCTACCGGGGTAGGCAGGGTAAAGGACGAGCAGTACTTC. Its translation is CSATGVGRVKDEQYF.

Ten or more counts support this clonotype. The CDR3 spells CASSLDTGSSYEQYF. DNA of the CDR3: TGCGCCAGCAGCTTGGATACGGGAAGCTCCTACGAGCAGTACTTC. The chain uses TRBV5-1 and TRBJ2-7; possibly TRBD2 for D (5 bases). Between the trimmed V and J ends, which lost 0 bases and 0 bases, there was a span of 10 bases. This CDR3 has 15 residues. Per the germline V gene, CDR1 is SGHRS and CDR2 is YFSETQ. The whole variable domain, filled in from reference TRBV5-1 and TRBJ2-7, reads KAGVTQTPRYLIKTRGQQVTLSCSPISGHRSVSWYQQTPGQGLQFLFEYFSETQRNKGNFPGRFSGRQFSNSRSEMNVSTLELGDSALYLCASSLDTGSSYEQYFGPGTRLTVT.

This clonotype was observed at least ten times. The genes are TRBV7-3 and TRBJ2-1, with 7 nucleotides matching TRBD1. After removal of 5 bases from V and 5 bases from J, the junction contained 6 bases not matched to a gene. This CDR3 contains 14 residues. Germline V gene lookup returns CDR1 SGHTA and CDR2 FQGTGA. This CDR3 reads CASSPGDSNNEQFF. The CDR3 nucleotides are TGTGCCAGCAGCCCCGGGGACAGTAACAATGAGCAGTTCTTC.

This clonotype was found many times. This chain joins TRBV30 and TRBJ2-1, with TRBD2 identical over 10 bases. Germline V CDR1 and CDR2: GTSNPN, SVGIG (reference sequence). V lost 1 base, J lost 2 bases, and 5 bases stayed unmatched. There are 16 residues in the CDR3. DNA for the CDR3: TGTGCCTGGAGTGGGATAGCGGGGGGAGCCTACAATGAGCAGTTCTTC. Encoded protein: CAWSGIAGGAYNEQFF.

At least ten counts were recorded for this clonotype. The V gene is TRBV3-1, the J gene TRBJ1-4, with 8 nucleotides matching TRBD1. V lost 1 base to trimming and J lost 7 bases; unmatched junction nucleotides: 8. Germline V lookup: CDR1 LGHDT, CDR2 YNNKEL (reference sequence). This CDR3 has 16 amino acids. CDR3 amino acids: CASSQGAGTGVEKLFF. The CDR3 DNA sequence: TGTGCCAGCAGCCAAGGGGCCGGGACAGGAGTTGAAAAACTGTTTTTT.

The table lists this clonotype with many counts. The chain recombines TRBV28 with TRBJ1-5; the match to TRBD1 covers 9 bases. J lost 1 base, V lost 2 bases, and 6 bases had no gene match. CDR3 size: 17 residues. Germline V CDR1 and CDR2: MDHEN, SYDVKM. CDR3: CASSLEQGAGSNQPQHF. Written as DNA, the CDR3 is TGTGCCAGCAGTTTAGAACAGGGGGCGGGAAGCAATCAGCCCCAGCATTTT.

This clonotype was counted at least ten times. The V call is TRBV7-8, the J call TRBJ2-1, with 12 positions matching TRBD2. The germline V gene has CDR1 SGHVS and CDR2 FQNEAQ. The CDR3 has 20 residues. V lost 3 bases, J lost 0 bases, and 12 bases stayed unmatched. The CDR3 loop reads CASSFPETSGGQSSYNEQFF. DNA of the CDR3: TGTGCCAGCAGCTTCCCGGAGACTAGCGGGGGACAGAGCTCCTACAATGAGCAGTTCTTC.

This clonotype was observed at least ten times. This chain uses TRBV20-1 with TRBJ2-1; D is perhaps TRBD1 or TRBD2 (5 bases each). The CDR3 sequence is 14 residues long. Germline lookup yields CDR1 DFQATT and CDR2 SNEGSKA (reference sequence). Trimming stripped 5 bases from V and 1 base from J, with 12 bases between. CDR3 in amino acids: CSAQGPKSYNEQFF. CDR3 sequence (DNA): TGCAGTGCTCAGGGACCGAAATCCTACAATGAGCAGTTCTTC.

The rearrangement uses TRBV13 and TRBJ2-7, with a tentative D call TRBD1 (5 bases). CDR3 length: 16 amino acids. From germline, CDR1 is PRHDT and CDR2 FYEKMQ (reference sequence). Trimming took off 2 bases at V and 4 bases at J, with 18 bases between the two ends. The CDR3, as DNA: TGTGCCAGCAGCTTAATTCAAGGGGCGGCACAATACGAGCAGTACTTC. It specifies CASSLIQGAAQYEQYF.

The gene calls are TRBV6-2 or TRBV6-3 and TRBJ2-3; D remains ambiguous. V lost 8 bases, J lost 6 bases, and 9 bases lay in between. Germline V CDR1 and CDR2: MNHEY, SVGEGT. The length of the CDR3 is 11 residues. For the CDR3, the DNA is TGTGCCAGCCGATACATGGATACGCAGTATTTT. Protein: CASRYMDTQYF.

This clonotype appeared many times. V gene TRBV2 combines with J gene TRBJ1-5, with 11 bases identical to TRBD1. Trimming cost V 6 bases and J 5 bases; bases outside gene matches: 12. The CDR3 consists of 17 residues. The germline V gene encodes CDR1 SNHLY and CDR2 FYNNEI. CDR3 residues: CASSPGTGGSGYQPQHF. CDR3 DNA sequence: TGTGCCAGCAGCCCCGGGACAGGGGGGAGCGGTTATCAGCCCCAGCATTTT. The full variable domain, completed using reference TRBV2 and TRBJ1-5, is EPEVTQTPSHQVTQMGQEVILRCVPISNHLYFYWYRQILGQKVEFLVSFYNNEISEKSEIFDDQFSVERPDGSNFTLKIRSTKLEDSAMYFCASSPGTGGSGYQPQHFGDGTRLSIL.

This clonotype was detected ten times or more. The CDR3 protein is CASRPRGRGDTQYF. CDR3 nucleotides: TGTGCCAGCAGACCCCGGGGGCGCGGTGATACGCAGTATTTT. The chain is built from TRBV6-5 and TRBJ2-3; perhaps D is TRBD1 or TRBD2 (6 bases each). The germline gives CDR1 MNHEY, CDR2 SVGAGI. This CDR3 comprises 14 residues. V dropped 6 bases and J dropped 6 bases, with 16 bases sitting between them.

In the case of this clonotype: One base separates it from a far larger clone, so it is likely a read error. V is TRBV6-1 and J is TRBJ1-3, with a tentative D call TRBD1 (6 bases). Germline CDR1 reads MNHNS; CDR2 reads SASEGT. The CDR3 loop spans 15 amino acids. CDR3 nucleotide sequence: TGTGCCAGCAGTTACTTCCACAGGGCTGGAAACTCCATATATTTT. Protein: CASSYFHRAGNSIYF.